This T cell receptor beta chain emerged from a study of blood T cell repertoires in COVID-19. The CDR3 runs to 13 residues. Germline lookup yields CDR1 LNHDA and CDR2 SQIVND (reference sequence). Deletions cut 5 bases from V and 6 bases from J, with 11 bases between. Generated by immunoSEQ multiplex PCR, the TCRdb table keeps only in-frame clones and is missing some. Counted here are approximately 300,000 clones, more than 80% occurring once; the ten biggest clones make up 3% to 4%. With regard to this clone: The sample holds other DNA sequences that translate to the same CDR3.

The sample was peripheral blood. This clonotype originated in a woman aged 35 to 49 with acute or convalescent COVID-19. This chain connects TRBV19 to TRBJ2-1; possible D gene TRBD2, 5 bases. The CDR3 region has the DNA TGTGCCAGTAGTCCCGGACTCTTCAATGAGCAGTTCTTC. Translated: CASSPGLFNEQFF.